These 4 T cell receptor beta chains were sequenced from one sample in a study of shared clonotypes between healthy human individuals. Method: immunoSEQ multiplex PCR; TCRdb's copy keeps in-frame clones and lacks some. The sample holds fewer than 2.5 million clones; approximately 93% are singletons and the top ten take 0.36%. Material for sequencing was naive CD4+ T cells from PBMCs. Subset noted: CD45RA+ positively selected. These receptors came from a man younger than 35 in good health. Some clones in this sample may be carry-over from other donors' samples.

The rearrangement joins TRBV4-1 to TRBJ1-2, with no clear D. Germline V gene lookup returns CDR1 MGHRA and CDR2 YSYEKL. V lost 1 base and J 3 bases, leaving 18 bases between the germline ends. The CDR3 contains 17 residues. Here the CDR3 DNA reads TGCGCCAGCAGCCAAGGACCAGGAACCAATCCACACTATGGCTACACCTTC. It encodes CASSQGPGTNPHYGYTF.

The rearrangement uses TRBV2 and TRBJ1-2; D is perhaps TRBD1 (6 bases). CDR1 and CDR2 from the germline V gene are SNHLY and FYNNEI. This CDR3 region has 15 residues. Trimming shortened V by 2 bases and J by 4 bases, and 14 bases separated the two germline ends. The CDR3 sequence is CASSEWGAAGYGYTF. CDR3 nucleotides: TGTGCCAGCAGTGAATGGGGGGCCGCTGGCTATGGCTACACCTTC.

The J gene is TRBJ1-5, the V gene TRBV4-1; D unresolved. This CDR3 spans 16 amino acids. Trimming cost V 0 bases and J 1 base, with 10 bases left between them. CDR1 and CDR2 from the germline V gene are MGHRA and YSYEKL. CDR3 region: CASSQDVRVSNQPQHF. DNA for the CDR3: TGCGCCAGCAGCCAAGATGTCCGGGTGAGCAATCAGCCCCAGCATTTT.

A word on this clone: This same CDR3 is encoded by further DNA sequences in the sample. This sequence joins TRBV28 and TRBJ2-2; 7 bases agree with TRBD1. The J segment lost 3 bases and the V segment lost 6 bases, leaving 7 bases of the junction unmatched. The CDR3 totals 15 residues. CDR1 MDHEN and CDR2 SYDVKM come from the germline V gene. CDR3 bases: TGTGCCAGCAGCTCCCCGGGACAGCACACCGGGGAGCTGTTTTTT. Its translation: CASSSPGQHTGELFF.